The clone carrying this TCR beta chain was detected only a few times. Its antigen is not identified. The record originates from a study of T-cell memory formation after mild COVID-19. Broader study findings: Whether second-wave clones peaking at day 37 were SARS-CoV-2 specific went unconfirmed.

TCRdb passed the 5' RACE reads through MiXCR, listing each CDR3 protein once. The sample includes 300,000 to 350,000 distinct CDR3 sequences, roughly 13% of them seen just once. The CDR3 has 18 residues. V gave up 0 bases and J gave up 2 bases, with 18 bases separating them. Germline CDR1 reads WSHSY; CDR2 reads SAAADI. This TCR was sampled from a man aged 18 to 30 who had mild COVID-19 (a few samples of this study predate the infection). Cell type and time point are not known. The chain has TRBV10-2 and TRBJ2-3, with D possibly matching TRBD1 (5 bases). The sequenced sample was PBMCs or a T cell subset sorted from them (not recorded which). The CDR3 sequence is CASSESTVWAGNTDTQYF. CDR3 nucleotides: TGCGCCAGCAGTGAGTCGACGGTTTGGGCAGGGAACACAGATACGCAGTATTTT.